This T cell receptor (beta chain) was captured by sequencing in a study of T cells in localized non-small cell lung cancer. Measured with immunoSEQ multiplex PCR; TCRdb has only the in-frame clones, and not every one. This sample yields about 1,300 clones, of which 15% to 20% are seen a single time; roughly 18% belongs to the top ten. With 6 bases removed from V and 1 base from J, the gap between germline ends came to 6 bases. CDR1 is MDHEN and CDR2 is SYDVKM in the germline V gene. CDR3 length equals 12 residues. Whole-study findings and limits: Longer survival (overall) was linked to higher T cell density in blood.

On this clone itself: What it recognizes is unknown.

The sequencing here drew on lung tumor tissue, taken before any cancer treatment. This TCR came from a woman aged 40-70 years with stage I lung adenocarcinoma. The chain couples TRBV28 to TRBJ2-5; D gene unclear. The CDR3 DNA reads as TGTGCCAGCAGATTGGGCCAAGAGACCCAGTACTTC. Its translation is CASRLGQETQYF. Variable domain in full (rest from reference TRBV28 and TRBJ2-5): DVKVTQSSRYLVKRTGEKVFLECVQDMDHENMFWYRQDPGLGLRLIYFSYDVKMKEKGDIPEGYSVSREKKERFSLILESASTNQTSMYLCASRLGQETQYFGPGTRLLVL.